A single TCR beta chain is shown here with its context. The antigen remains unidentified. These data belong to a study of OX40 agonist ivuxolimab in advanced cancers. Study conclusions and caveats: At 0.1 to 3.0 mg/kg, clonal expansion of CD4+ and CD8+ blood T cells had occurred by week 6. Among T cells, CD8+ cells averaged more expanded clones than CD4+ cells. A proportion of nonresponders additionally exhibited low normalized T-cell clonal expansion.

The CDR3 is 12 residues long. Trimming removed 5 bases from V and 6 bases from J, with 11 bases in between. In germline, CDR1 is SEHNR, CDR2 FQNEAQ (reference sequence). The table came from immunoSEQ multiplex PCR; TCRdb's copy has only in-frame clones and leaves some out. The profile shows roughly 48,000 clones, 85% of them singletons. The specimen comprised CD4+ or CD8+ T cells sorted from blood, sampled in a trial of the OX40 agonist ivuxolimab. This clonotype was obtained from an adult with an advanced solid tumor such as melanoma, head and neck, liver or kidney cancer. The V and J genes are TRBV7-9 and TRBJ2-7; D call uncertain. CDR3 DNA: TGTGCCAGCAGCGGCATAGGTTTCGAGCAGTACTTC. Its protein is CASSGIGFEQYF.